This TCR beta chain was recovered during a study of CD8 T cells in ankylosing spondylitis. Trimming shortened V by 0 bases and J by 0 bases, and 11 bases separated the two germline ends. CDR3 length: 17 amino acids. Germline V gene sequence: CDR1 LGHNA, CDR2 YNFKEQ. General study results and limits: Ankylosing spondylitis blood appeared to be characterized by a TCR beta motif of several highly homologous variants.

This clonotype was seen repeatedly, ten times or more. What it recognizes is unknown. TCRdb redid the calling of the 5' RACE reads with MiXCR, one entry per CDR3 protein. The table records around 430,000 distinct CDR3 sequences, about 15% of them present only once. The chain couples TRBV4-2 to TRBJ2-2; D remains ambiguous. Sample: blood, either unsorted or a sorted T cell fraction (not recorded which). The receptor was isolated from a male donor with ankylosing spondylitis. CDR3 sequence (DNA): TGTGCCAGCAGCCAAGATGGAGTCTATACGAACACCGGGGAGCTGTTTTTT. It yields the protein CASSQDGVYTNTGELFF.